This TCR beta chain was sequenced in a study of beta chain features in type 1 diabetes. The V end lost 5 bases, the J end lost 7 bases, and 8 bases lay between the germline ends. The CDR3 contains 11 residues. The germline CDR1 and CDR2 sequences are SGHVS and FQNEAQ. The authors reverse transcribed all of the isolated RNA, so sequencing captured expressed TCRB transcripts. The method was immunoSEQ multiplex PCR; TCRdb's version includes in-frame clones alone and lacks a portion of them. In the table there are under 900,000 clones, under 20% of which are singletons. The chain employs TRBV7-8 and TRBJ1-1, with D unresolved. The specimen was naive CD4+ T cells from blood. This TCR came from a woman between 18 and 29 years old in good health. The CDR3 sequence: CASSLNFEAFF. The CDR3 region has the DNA TGTGCCAGCAGCCTGAATTTTGAAGCTTTCTTT. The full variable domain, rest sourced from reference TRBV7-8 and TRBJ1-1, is GAGVSQSPRYKVAKRGQDVALRCDPISGHVSLFWYQQALGQGPEFLTYFQNEAQLDKSGLPSDRFFAERPEGSVSTLKIQRTQQEDSAVYLCASSLNFEAFFGQGTRLTVV.